This record concerns one TCR beta chain sequence. The data stem from a study of shared clonotypes between healthy human individuals. Study at large: In total, the donors were a couple of women and three men aged 18 to 49.

The donors, all of them Caucasian adults, lived in Nashville, Tennessee. J lost 0 bases, V lost 4 bases, and 6 bases had no gene match. The CDR3 length is 16 residues. Germline V CDR1 and CDR2: LGHNA, YSLEER. Source study methods: From ImmunoSEQ came sequences covering only the junction and carrying no quality scores, so filtering differed. Clones were read by immunoSEQ multiplex PCR, and TCRdb kept only the in-frame ones, dropping some. V, J and clone size derive from that table, while D and trimming were established from the DNA sequence. The repertoire holds some 1 million clones, with roughly 80% as singletons.

Source material: memory CD4+ T cells sorted from blood. Subset meaning: CD45RA-negative fraction. The gene calls are TRBV4-3 and TRBJ2-1; 7 bases map to TRBD2. The TCR originated in a man younger than 35 in good health. The CDR3 region has the DNA TGCGCCAGCAGCCCCGGGGGGTCCTTCTCCTACAATGAGCAGTTCTTC. This gives the protein CASSPGGSFSYNEQFF.